These T cell receptor beta chains were read from a single sample in a study of blood T cell repertoires in COVID-19. Data came from immunoSEQ multiplex PCR; TCRdb stores just in-frame clones and leaves some out. The sample has more than 15,000 clones, approximately 85% seen once. Sequences were obtained from peripheral blood. The source of these receptors is a man older than 75 with active COVID-19. Each CDR3 is given with its conserved first and last residue. D genes are given only for firm matches. Not every row has a clone size; where given, it reads once, few, many or a size class.

clone_size: once
d_call: TRBD1
v_call: TRBV5-6
j_call: TRBJ2-3
cdr3_aa: CASSLRDRWGTDTQYF
cdr3_nt: TGTGCCAGCAGCTTGAGGGACAGGTGGGGGACAGATACGCAGTATTTT

clone_size: .
d_call: TRBD2
v_call: TRBV6-5
j_call: TRBJ2-7
cdr3_aa: CASREVAGVYEQYF
cdr3_nt: TGTGCCAGCAGGGAGGTAGCGGGGGTGTACGAGCAGTACTTC

clone_size: .
d_call: .
v_call: TRBV10-3
j_call: TRBJ1-5
cdr3_aa: CAISDPRVSNQPQHF
cdr3_nt: TGTGCCATCAGTGACCCCAGGGTTAGCAATCAGCCCCAGCATTTT

clone_size: .
d_call: .
v_call: TRBV20-1
j_call: TRBJ2-7
cdr3_aa: CSASDYSYEQYF
cdr3_nt: TGCAGTGCTAGTGATTACTCCTACGAGCAGTACTTC

clone_size: medium-sized
d_call: .
v_call: TRBV7-8
j_call: TRBJ2-7
cdr3_aa: CASSPSPGQRNMEQYF
cdr3_nt: TGTGCCAGCAGCCCTAGCCCTGGACAGCGGAATATGGAGCAGTACTTC

clone_size: .
d_call: .
v_call: TRBV6-5
j_call: TRBJ2-3
cdr3_aa: CASSYVARSTDTQYF
cdr3_nt: TGTGCCAGCAGTTACGTCGCCAGGAGCACAGATACGCAGTATTTT

clone_size: .
d_call: TRBD2
v_call: TRBV3-1/TRBV3-2
j_call: TRBJ2-1
cdr3_aa: CASTQGLEFGNEQFF
cdr3_nt: TGTGCCAGCACCCAGGGACTAGAGTTTGGCAATGAGCAGTTCTTC

clone_size: .
d_call: .
v_call: TRBV11-2
j_call: TRBJ2-1
cdr3_aa: CASSIPMDNEQFF
cdr3_nt: TGTGCCAGCAGCATCCCTATGGACAATGAGCAGTTCTTC

clone_size: .
d_call: TRBD1
v_call: TRBV9
j_call: TRBJ1-1
cdr3_aa: CASSIRQGLMNTEAFF
cdr3_nt: TGTGCCAGCAGCATTCGACAGGGTCTCATGAACACTGAAGCTTTCTTT

clone_size: .
d_call: .
v_call: TRBV18
j_call: TRBJ2-7
cdr3_aa: CASSPRQSLSYEQYF
cdr3_nt: TGTGCCAGCTCACCCCGACAGTCTCTCTCCTACGAGCAGTACTTC

clone_size: .
d_call: .
v_call: TRBV5-1
j_call: TRBJ2-3
cdr3_aa: CASSFDSSTDTQYF
cdr3_nt: TGCGCCAGCAGCTTCGACAGTAGCACAGATACGCAGTATTTT

clone_size: .
d_call: .
v_call: TRBV10-1
j_call: TRBJ2-7
cdr3_aa: CASSTGELDEQYF
cdr3_nt: TGCGCCAGCAGTACCGGTGAGTTGGACGAGCAGTACTTC

clone_size: .
d_call: TRBD1
v_call: TRBV11-2
j_call: TRBJ1-4
cdr3_aa: CASSPTGGNEKLFF
cdr3_nt: TGTGCCAGCAGCCCAACAGGGGGAAATGAAAAACTGTTTTTT

clone_size: .
d_call: .
v_call: TRBV5-1
j_call: TRBJ2-1
cdr3_aa: CASSFSGGSEQFF
cdr3_nt: TGCGCCAGCAGTTTTAGCGGAGGCAGCGAGCAGTTCTTC

clone_size: once
d_call: .
v_call: TRBV19
j_call: TRBJ2-2
cdr3_aa: CASSVQGNTGELFF
cdr3_nt: TGTGCCAGTTCAGTTCAGGGGAACACCGGGGAGCTGTTTTTT

clone_size: .
d_call: .
v_call: TRBV2
j_call: TRBJ2-7
cdr3_aa: CASSGGLGPYEQYF
cdr3_nt: TGTGCCAGCAGTGGGGGCTTGGGCCCCTACGAGCAGTACTTC

clone_size: .
d_call: .
v_call: TRBV9
j_call: TRBJ1-4
cdr3_aa: CASSVSGTQNEKLFF
cdr3_nt: TGTGCCAGCAGCGTATCCGGGACACAAAATGAAAAACTGTTTTTT

clone_size: .
d_call: TRBD2
v_call: TRBV27
j_call: TRBJ2-3
cdr3_aa: CASSLVRLAGTDTQYF
cdr3_nt: TGTGCCAGCAGTTTAGTGCGACTAGCGGGCACAGATACGCAGTATTTT

clone_size: .
d_call: .
v_call: TRBV19
j_call: TRBJ2-7
cdr3_aa: CASRRSGTLAYEQYF
cdr3_nt: TGTGCCAGTAGAAGGTCCGGGACATTAGCCTACGAGCAGTACTTC

clone_size: medium-sized
d_call: TRBD1
v_call: TRBV19
j_call: TRBJ2-7
cdr3_aa: CASTGVYEQYF
cdr3_nt: TGTGCCAGCACAGGGGTCTACGAGCAGTACTTC

clone_size: once
d_call: .
v_call: TRBV27
j_call: TRBJ2-3
cdr3_aa: CASSLGGITYTQYF
cdr3_nt: TGTGCCAGCAGTTTAGGCGGGATAACATATACGCAGTATTTT

clone_size: .
d_call: TRBD2
v_call: TRBV4-1
j_call: TRBJ2-1
cdr3_aa: CASSQDSAGVRNEQFF
cdr3_nt: TGCGCCAGCAGCCAAGATAGTGCGGGAGTTCGCAATGAGCAGTTCTTC

clone_size: .
d_call: TRBD1
v_call: TRBV5-6
j_call: TRBJ2-2
cdr3_aa: CASSFGTGTGELFF
cdr3_nt: TGTGCCAGCAGCTTTGGGACAGGGACGGGGGAGCTGTTTTTT

clone_size: .
d_call: TRBD2
v_call: TRBV19
j_call: TRBJ2-2
cdr3_aa: CASSPRTSGTTGELFF
cdr3_nt: TGTGCCAGTAGTCCCCGGACTAGCGGGACCACCGGGGAGCTGTTTTTT

clone_size: .
d_call: .
v_call: TRBV5-4
j_call: TRBJ2-5
cdr3_aa: CASSLHGGKETQYF
cdr3_nt: TGTGCCAGCAGCTTGCATGGAGGGAAAGAGACCCAGTACTTC

clone_size: .
d_call: .
v_call: TRBV7-9
j_call: TRBJ1-4
cdr3_aa: CASSLLSGTPNEKLFF
cdr3_nt: TGTGCCAGCAGCTTATTATCCGGGACACCGAATGAAAAACTGTTTTTT